These T cell receptor beta chains were read from a single sample in a study of shared clonotypes between healthy human individuals. Method: immunoSEQ multiplex PCR; TCRdb's copy keeps in-frame clones and lacks some. The sample consists of some 1 million clones, approximately 68% of them appearing once. Source material: memory CD4+ T cells sorted from blood. The origin of the receptors is a man aged 18-30 years in good health. The CDR3 runs from the conserved cysteine through the conserved F or W. Each record gives: CDR3 DNA, CDR3 protein, clone size, CDR3 length, V gene, J gene, D gene. D genes are given only for firm matches. Not all rows give a size; the values are once, few, many and, for expanded clones, a class.

DNA: TGTGCCAGCAGCCTGGGCGGTATCGGTGGCTACACCTTC
CDR3: CASSLGGIGGYTF
size: NA
length: 13
V: TRBV16
J: TRBJ1-2
D: NA

DNA: TGTGCCAGCAGCTCTTGGGGACTAAATACCGGGGAGCTGTTTTTT
CDR3: CASSSWGLNTGELFF
size: NA
length: 15
V: TRBV5-6
J: TRBJ2-2
D: TRBD2

DNA: TGTGCCAGCTCACCCACCGTTCCGGGAGGGCCCGCCTACGAGCAGTACTTC
CDR3: CASSPTVPGGPAYEQYF
size: NA
length: 17
V: TRBV18
J: TRBJ2-7
D: TRBD2

DNA: TGTGCCATCAGTGGGGGACTAGCGGGAGGGCATGAGCAGTTCTTC
CDR3: CAISGGLAGGHEQFF
size: NA
length: 15
V: TRBV10-3
J: TRBJ2-1
D: TRBD2

DNA: TGTGCCAGCAGTTACGGCCTGGGTCAGCCCCAGCATTTT
CDR3: CASSYGLGQPQHF
size: NA
length: 13
V: TRBV6-5
J: TRBJ1-5
D: NA

DNA: TGTGCCAGCAGCTCAATTACAGGGGCTTCGAACACTGAAGCTTTCTTT
CDR3: CASSSITGASNTEAFF
size: NA
length: 16
V: TRBV5-6
J: TRBJ1-1
D: TRBD1

DNA: TGTGCTAGTGGTTTGGACCCCGAAGGGGGCGCCGGTGGCTACACCTTC
CDR3: CASGLDPEGGAGGYTF
size: NA
length: 16
V: TRBV12-5
J: TRBJ1-2
D: TRBD1

DNA: TGTGCCAGCAGCTTAGAAGCGGGCAGGGGGTGGGAGCAGTACTTC
CDR3: CASSLEAGRGWEQYF
size: NA
length: 15
V: TRBV7-6
J: TRBJ2-7
D: NA

DNA: TGTGCCAGCAGCGTAGGGCTAGCGGGAGGTGGTTTGGGTAATACGCAGTATTTT
CDR3: CASSVGLAGGGLGNTQYF
size: few
length: 18
V: TRBV9
J: TRBJ2-3
D: TRBD2

DNA: TGTGCCAGCAGCTTTTCCCGACAGGGGTATTCACCCCTCCACTTT
CDR3: CASSFSRQGYSPLHF
size: NA
length: 15
V: TRBV5-6
J: TRBJ1-6
D: TRBD1

DNA: TGTGCCAGCAGTCCCCTAGGCGGAGCAACTAATGAAAAACTGTTTTTT
CDR3: CASSPLGGATNEKLFF
size: NA
length: 16
V: TRBV27
J: TRBJ1-4
D: NA

DNA: TGCGCCAGCAGCTTGGTGGGGGACGAGCAGTACTTC
CDR3: CASSLVGDEQYF
size: NA
length: 12
V: TRBV5-1
J: TRBJ2-7
D: NA

DNA: TGCAGCTCATCGGGACAGGTGGCCAATGAGCAGTTCTTC
CDR3: CSSSGQVANEQFF
size: once
length: 13
V: TRBV29-1
J: TRBJ2-1
D: TRBD1

DNA: TGTGCCAGCATGAAGGACAGGGGAATCAATGAGCAGTTCTTC
CDR3: CASMKDRGINEQFF
size: once
length: 14
V: TRBV6-1
J: TRBJ2-1
D: TRBD1

DNA: TGTGCCAGCAGCCAAGAGGGGACCGGACGCCCCCACGAGCAGTACTTC
CDR3: CASSQEGTGRPHEQYF
size: NA
length: 16
V: TRBV14
J: TRBJ2-7
D: NA

DNA: TGCGCCAGCAGTGAAGGTAGCTGGGGGGGGGATGAGCAGTTCTTC
CDR3: CASSEGSWGGDEQFF
size: NA
length: 15
V: TRBV10-2
J: TRBJ2-1
D: TRBD2

DNA: TGTGCCAGCAGCTTGCTCACTACTGAAGCTTTCTTT
CDR3: CASSLLTTEAFF
size: NA
length: 12
V: TRBV5-6
J: TRBJ1-1
D: NA

DNA: TGTGCCTGGAGTGTAGGGGGCTCCCGAAGGCCCCAGTACTTC
CDR3: CAWSVGGSRRPQYF
size: many
length: 14
V: TRBV30
J: TRBJ2-5
D: TRBD1

DNA: TGCAGCGTTGTCGTGACCCGCGCCACGCTGAGACAAGAGACCCAGTACTTC
CDR3: CSVVVTRATLRQETQYF
size: many
length: 17
V: TRBV29-1
J: TRBJ2-5
D: NA

DNA: TGCAGCGTTGAAGCGATTCCTCGGCCCCAAGAGACCCAGTACTTC
CDR3: CSVEAIPRPQETQYF
size: NA
length: 15
V: TRBV29-1
J: TRBJ2-5
D: NA

DNA: TGTGCCAGCAGCTTGTCAGGACTAGCGGGGGGCCAAGAGACCCAGTACTTC
CDR3: CASSLSGLAGGQETQYF
size: NA
length: 17
V: TRBV5-4
J: TRBJ2-5
D: TRBD2

DNA: TGTGCCAGCAGCCCCGAGTCATATGGCTACACCTTC
CDR3: CASSPESYGYTF
size: NA
length: 12
V: TRBV6-6
J: TRBJ1-2
D: NA

DNA: TGTGCCAGCAGTGGGGGAGGGAGCTCTGGAAACACCATATATTTT
CDR3: CASSGGGSSGNTIYF
size: NA
length: 15
V: TRBV27
J: TRBJ1-3
D: NA

DNA: TGCGCCAGCAGCTCAGGGGGTTGGGGGCGGGTGGCCTTCTTT
CDR3: CASSSGGWGRVAFF
size: NA
length: 14
V: TRBV4-1
J: TRBJ1-1
D: TRBD1

DNA: TGTGCCAGCTCACCTGCGGAGGGGGCTGTCTATGGCTACACCTTC
CDR3: CASSPAEGAVYGYTF
size: few
length: 15
V: TRBV18
J: TRBJ1-2
D: TRBD1

DNA: TGTGCCTGGAGTGTACCGTTAGACAGCGGGGACCAGCATTTT
CDR3: CAWSVPLDSGDQHF
size: NA
length: 14
V: TRBV30
J: TRBJ1-5
D: NA

DNA: TGTGCCAGCTCACCCTTAACGGGGGCAACCGGGGAGCTGTTTTTT
CDR3: CASSPLTGATGELFF
size: NA
length: 15
V: TRBV18
J: TRBJ2-2
D: NA

DNA: TGTGCCACCAGCAGAGCGGGGGGCTTTGGAGCCACTGAAGCTTTCTTT
CDR3: CATSRAGGFGATEAFF
size: NA
length: 16
V: TRBV15
J: TRBJ1-1
D: NA

DNA: TGTGCCAGCAGCAGACTAGCGGGGGGAACCTACAATGAGCAGTTCTTC
CDR3: CASSRLAGGTYNEQFF
size: NA
length: 16
V: TRBV5-4
J: TRBJ2-1
D: TRBD2

DNA: TGTGCCAGCAGCCTGGGACGTCGGGAAAAACTGTTTTTT
CDR3: CASSLGRREKLFF
size: NA
length: 13
V: TRBV11-2
J: TRBJ1-4
D: NA

DNA: TGTGCCAGCAGTTCCCTGGGGACACTAGAGACCCAGTACTTC
CDR3: CASSSLGTLETQYF
size: once
length: 14
V: TRBV25-1
J: TRBJ2-5
D: NA

DNA: TGTGCCAGTAGTATGGGGCAGGGGTCCTACGAGCAGTACTTC
CDR3: CASSMGQGSYEQYF
size: NA
length: 14
V: TRBV19
J: TRBJ2-7
D: NA

DNA: TGCAGCGTTGAAGAGGGGACGAAGACCCAGTACTTC
CDR3: CSVEEGTKTQYF
size: NA
length: 12
V: TRBV29-1
J: TRBJ2-5
D: NA

DNA: TGTGCCAGCAGCGATCCGGGACAGGGGAGCTCCTACGAGCAGTACTTC
CDR3: CASSDPGQGSSYEQYF
size: few
length: 16
V: TRBV7-2
J: TRBJ2-7
D: TRBD1

DNA: TGTGCCAGCAGCGTAACAGGGGGAGCCGGGGAGCTGTTTTTT
CDR3: CASSVTGGAGELFF
size: NA
length: 14
V: TRBV9
J: TRBJ2-2
D: TRBD1

DNA: TGCGCCAGCAGCGGGTCCGGGACAGGGGTCAATTCACCCCTCCACTTT
CDR3: CASSGSGTGVNSPLHF
size: few
length: 16
V: TRBV5-1
J: TRBJ1-6
D: TRBD1

DNA: TGTGCCTGGGCCCCCGGGCGGAGTTCACCCCTCCACTTT
CDR3: CAWAPGRSSPLHF
size: few
length: 13
V: TRBV30
J: TRBJ1-6
D: NA

DNA: TGCGCCAGCAGCTCCCCCATGAACACTGAAGCTTTCTTT
CDR3: CASSSPMNTEAFF
size: NA
length: 13
V: TRBV5-1
J: TRBJ1-1
D: NA

DNA: TGTGCCAGTAGTATATCGACTAGCGGGAGGGCCAATGAGCAGTTCTTC
CDR3: CASSISTSGRANEQFF
size: NA
length: 16
V: TRBV19
J: TRBJ2-1
D: TRBD2

DNA: TGTGCCAGCAGCTTAGTCGGCCTAGTCACAGATACGCAGTATTTT
CDR3: CASSLVGLVTDTQYF
size: NA
length: 15
V: TRBV7-8
J: TRBJ2-3
D: NA

DNA: TGTGCCAGCAGCCATGACAGTAGCTCCTATAATTCACCCCTCCACTTT
CDR3: CASSHDSSSYNSPLHF
size: NA
length: 16
V: TRBV7-9
J: TRBJ1-6
D: NA

DNA: TGTGCCAGCAGTAGGACTAGCGGGATGAGAGATACGCAGTATTTT
CDR3: CASSRTSGMRDTQYF
size: many
length: 15
V: TRBV5-8
J: TRBJ2-3
D: TRBD2

DNA: TGTGCCAGCAGCTTAGATAGCTCGCGGGATCAGCCCCAGCATTTT
CDR3: CASSLDSSRDQPQHF
size: NA
length: 15
V: TRBV7-2
J: TRBJ1-5
D: NA

DNA: TGTGCCAGCCAATTGGCGGGGGGGAGCTACAATGAGCAGTTCTTC
CDR3: CASQLAGGSYNEQFF
size: many
length: 15
V: TRBV6-1
J: TRBJ2-1
D: TRBD2

DNA: TGTGCCAGCAGTCGGGACCTCCCGGTCGAGCAGTACTTC
CDR3: CASSRDLPVEQYF
size: NA
length: 13
V: TRBV6-1
J: TRBJ2-7
D: NA

DNA: TGTGCCAGCAGCGGTGACAGGGGGATTACAACTAATGAAAAACTGTTTTTT
CDR3: CASSGDRGITTNEKLFF
size: once
length: 17
V: TRBV5-7
J: TRBJ1-4
D: TRBD1

DNA: TGCGCCAGCAGCTTCCCGCGGGGAGGAGAGACCGGGGAGCTGTTTTTT
CDR3: CASSFPRGGETGELFF
size: NA
length: 16
V: TRBV5-1
J: TRBJ2-2
D: NA

DNA: TGTGCCAGCAGCCGCCTTAACGAGCAGTACTTC
CDR3: CASSRLNEQYF
size: NA
length: 11
V: TRBV14
J: TRBJ2-7
D: NA

DNA: TGTGCCAGTAGTATAGGCCACGACAGGGAGCAGTTCTTC
CDR3: CASSIGHDREQFF
size: NA
length: 13
V: TRBV19
J: TRBJ2-1
D: NA

DNA: TGTGCCAGCAGGTCGGGACAGCTGAACACTGAAGCTTTCTTT
CDR3: CASRSGQLNTEAFF
size: NA
length: 14
V: TRBV11-2
J: TRBJ1-1
D: TRBD1

DNA: TGTGCCAGCAGTTCCCTGAACTATGGCTACACCTTC
CDR3: CASSSLNYGYTF
size: NA
length: 12
V: TRBV6-1
J: TRBJ1-2
D: NA